This T cell receptor (beta chain) was retrieved from a study of regulatory T cells in long-lasting Graves disease. Noted time point: newly diagnosed GD, antithyroid drugs for less than 3 months. Isolated PBMC RNA provided the starting material for the TCR library. This clonotype was recorded a few times. A read error is possible here, since a much larger clone lies one base away. The V gene lost 0 bases and the J gene lost 6 bases, with 6 bases spanning the gap. Germline CDR1 is MNHEY and CDR2 is SVGAGI. This CDR3 comprises 12 residues. Assembly of TCR beta libraries relied on iRepertoire HTBI primers together with Arm-PCR of CDR3 regions. Each CDR3 protein gets one entry after TCRdb re-called the multiplex PCR reads with MiXCR. This sample yields under 400,000 distinct CDR3 sequences, of which around 15% are seen a single time; 25% to 30% belongs to the top ten. This sample was shared with a second study, whose subject was T cells in Graves' hyperthyroidism and ophthalmopathy.

Here the sequenced sample was peripheral blood mononuclear cells (PBMCs), taken at new diagnosis, from a patient treated with antithyroid drugs. The chain has TRBV6-5 and TRBJ2-7; unclear D gene. This TCR was recovered from a middle-aged man with Graves disease. CDR3 bases: TGTGCCAGCAGTTACTCGCGTACCGAGCAGTACTTC. Residues: CASSYSRTEQYF.